These 29 T cell receptor beta chains were sequenced from one sample in a study of T cell responses to AZD1222 COVID-19 vaccine (dated by TCRdb to the early 2020s). The library came from the immunoSEQ multiplex PCR assay. Not all clones reach the TCRdb copy of this immuneACCESS table, which keeps in-frame sequences only. Checked studies attribute under half of the gap to unresolved V genes and leave the rest unexplained. The sample table lists over 55,000 clones, over 60% of them with a count of one. Around 3.5% of the sample is held by the ten biggest clonotypes. The time point label here, explained by the study, means: about 28 days (+/-7) after the second vaccine dose. The source was peripheral blood, collected 28 days after the second AZD1222 dose. The receptors were gathered from an adult who received the AZD1222 COVID-19 vaccine.

V usage is TRBV19 and J usage is TRBJ2-2, with 8 bases aligning to TRBD1. Germline V gene lookup returns CDR1 LNHDA and CDR2 SQIVND (reference sequence). The CDR3 loop spans 15 amino acids. The V and J ends lost 4 bases and 1 base, in that order; junction bases with no gene match: 2. The CDR3: CASSTGTGNTGELFF. Here the CDR3 DNA reads TGTGCCAGTAGTACTGGGACAGGGAACACCGGGGAGCTGTTTTTT.

This clone was seen just once. Other DNA variants within this sample encode the same CDR3. The chain combines TRBV28 with TRBJ1-2, with D unclear. The CDR3 is 11 residues long. Looked up from germline, CDR1 is MDHEN and CDR2 is SYDVKM. V was pared by 4 bases and J by 0 bases, with 0 bases between. The CDR3 sequence is CASSSNYGYTF. CDR3 nucleotides: TGTGCCAGCAGTTCTAACTATGGCTACACCTTC.

The chain is built from TRBV6-5 and TRBJ1-5; D is uncertain. Between the trimmed V and J ends, which lost 7 bases and 7 bases, there was a span of 20 bases. CDR3 length: 15 amino acids. Germline V gene lookup returns CDR1 MNHEY and CDR2 SVGAGI. The CDR3 here is CASTRNGPGRQPQHF. In DNA form, the CDR3 reads TGTGCCAGCACCCGAAATGGACCGGGGAGGCAGCCCCAGCATTTT.

This rearrangement joins TRBV6-5 to TRBJ2-1; D unclear. The V gene's germline CDR1 is MNHEY and CDR2 SVGAGI. CDR3 length equals 16 residues. Trimming left V 4 bases short and J 0 bases short, with 13 bases between. The CDR3 sequence: CASSLQSWSSYNEQFF. Here the CDR3 DNA reads TGTGCCAGCAGTTTACAGTCTTGGAGCTCCTACAATGAGCAGTTCTTC.

V gene TRBV19 combines with J gene TRBJ2-2, with D possibly TRBD1 on 5 matching bases. CDR3 length: 14 amino acids. Trimming took off 3 bases at V and 3 bases at J, with 8 bases between the two ends. The V gene's germline CDR1 is LNHDA and CDR2 SQIVND (reference sequence). This CDR3 reads CASSMIQDTGELFF. CDR3 nucleotides: TGTGCCAGTAGTATGATACAGGACACCGGGGAGCTGTTTTTT.

The rearrangement uses TRBV5-4 and TRBJ2-3, with 7 bases aligning to TRBD1. The CDR3 loop spans 16 amino acids. V shed 0 bases and J 2 bases; nucleotides not matched to a gene: 6. Germline V gene data show CDR1 as SGHNT and CDR2 as YYREEE (reference sequence). Written as DNA, the CDR3 is TGTGCCAGCAGCTTGGTTGGGACAGCTTACACAGATACGCAGTATTTT. Translated: CASSLVGTAYTDTQYF.

This rearrangement joins TRBV5-1 to TRBJ2-2; 8 nucleotides line up with TRBD1. Germline V gene data show CDR1 as SGHRS and CDR2 as YFSETQ. CDR3 size: 15 residues. V trimming: 6 bases; J trimming: 5 bases; junction bases outside the gene matches: 9. The CDR3 DNA reads as TGCGCCAGCAAAGCAGGGGGCGCGATGACCGGGGAGCTGTTTTTT. Its protein is CASKAGGAMTGELFF.

This chain links TRBV7-9 with TRBJ1-1; D not certain. CDR3 length equals 11 residues. The V gene's germline CDR1 is SEHNR and CDR2 FQNEAQ (reference sequence). V lost 5 bases and J lost 9, with 10 bases in between. CDR3 DNA sequence: TGTGCCAGCAGCCCGACGCCTAAAGCTTTCTTT. Residues: CASSPTPKAFF.

The chain joins TRBV6-5 to TRBJ1-4, with 7 bases matching TRBD1. The CDR3 covers 14 residues. Germline trimming cut 4 bases from V and 5 bases from J; bases unmatched to any gene: 4. Germline-derived CDR1 and CDR2 are MNHEY and SVGAGI. The CDR3 DNA reads TGTGCCAGCAGTTCCAGGGGGGGAAATGAAAAACTGTTTTTT. Protein sequence: CASSSRGGNEKLFF.

J is TRBJ1-2 and V is TRBV14; unclear D gene. The length of the CDR3 is 12 residues. V was clipped by 1 base and J by 7 bases, with 7 bases between them. From germline, CDR1 is SGHDN and CDR2 FVKESK. CDR3 in amino acids: CASSQGEGGYTF. The CDR3 DNA reads as TGTGCCAGCAGCCAAGGGGAAGGTGGCTACACCTTC.

The gene calls are TRBV7-2 and TRBJ1-5; no clear D. CDR3 length: 13 residues. The V and J ends lost 5 bases and 5 bases respectively, with 10 bases between them. Germline V gene lookup returns CDR1 SGHTA and CDR2 FQGNSA. The CDR3 DNA reads TGTGCCAGCAGCACCCCCCCTCATCAGCCCCAGCATTTT. Translating gives CASSTPPHQPQHF. Combining the CDR3 with reference TRBV7-2 and TRBJ1-5 gives the whole variable domain GAGVSQSPSNKVTEKGKDVELRCDPISGHTALYWYRQSLGQGLEFLIYFQGNSAPDKSGLPSDRFSAERTGGSVSTLTIQRTQQEDSAVYLCASSTPPHQPQHFGDGTRLSIL.

This clone has just one count. This chain joins TRBV6-5 and TRBJ1-4, with D possibly TRBD1 on 6 matching bases. The ends were cut back, 6 bases at V and 6 bases at J, with 17 bases in the middle. The germline V gene encodes CDR1 MNHEY and CDR2 SVGAGI. The CDR3 is 15 residues long. CDR3 protein: CASSRKQGGDEKLFF. The CDR3 DNA reads as TGTGCCAGCAGCCGTAAACAGGGAGGAGATGAAAAACTGTTTTTT.

The genes are TRBV7-8 and TRBJ1-1; D is unclear. Trimming shortened V by 1 base and J by 1 base, and 7 bases separated the two germline ends. The CDR3 has 14 amino acids. Per the germline V gene, CDR1 is SGHVS and CDR2 is FQNEAQ. The CDR3 coding sequence is TGTGCCAGCAGCTTAGACGGCCAGAACACTGAAGCTTTCTTT. Protein sequence: CASSLDGQNTEAFF.

The chain links TRBV4-1 to TRBJ1-2; no firm D call. The ends were cut back, 0 bases at V and 6 bases at J, with 11 bases in the middle. The CDR3 consists of 14 residues. Germline V gene lookup returns CDR1 MGHRA and CDR2 YSYEKL. CDR3 sequence reads: CASSQEGGRNGYTF. CDR3 nucleotides: TGCGCCAGCAGCCAAGAAGGAGGACGGAATGGCTACACCTTC.

The chain links TRBV3-1 (or the pseudogene TRBV3-2) to TRBJ1-6, with D uncertain. V was cut by 6 bases and J by 6 bases, with 9 bases left in between. CDR3 size: 13 residues. In germline, CDR1 is LGHDT, CDR2 YNNKEL (reference sequence). The CDR3 spells CASSQSRNSPLHF. The CDR3 bases are TGTGCCAGCAGTCAAAGTCGTAATTCACCCCTCCACTTT.

For this clone: One junction end disagrees with the germline gene, perhaps due to a read error. The chain is built from TRBV19 and TRBJ2-1; D perhaps matches TRBD1 (6 bases). Germline V gene data show CDR1 as LNHDA and CDR2 as SQIVND (reference sequence). This CDR3 region has 15 residues. CDR3 amino acids: CASSIQGSSFNEQFF. The CDR3 nucleotides read TGTGCCAGTAGTATTCAGGGGTCATCCTTCAATGAGCAGTTCTTC.

Only a few counts were recorded for this clone. The V call is TRBV28, the J call TRBJ1-3; D is undetermined. The CDR3 extends over 10 amino acids. The germline V gene encodes CDR1 MDHEN and CDR2 SYDVKM. V shed 5 bases and J shed 5 bases, with 1 base lying between them. CDR3 sequence reads: CASSRNTIYF. As DNA, the CDR3 is TGTGCCAGCAGTAGAAACACCATATATTTT.

The chain uses TRBV15 and TRBJ1-5; D is perhaps TRBD1 (6 bases). Germline assignment: CDR1 LNHNV and CDR2 YYDKDF (reference sequence). V shed 4 bases and J shed 3 bases, with 10 bases lying between them. The CDR3 has 14 residues. In DNA, the CDR3 is TGTGCCACCAGCACCCAGGGGTACAATCAGCCCCAGCATTTT. It yields the protein CATSTQGYNQPQHF.

V gene TRBV9 combines with J gene TRBJ2-1; TRBD2 is a possible D gene (7 bases). Germline assignment: CDR1 SGDLS and CDR2 YYNGEE. The CDR3 runs 14 residues. Trimming stripped 3 bases from V and 7 bases from J, with 14 bases between. This CDR3 is CASSEGGPTNEQFF. The CDR3 nucleotides are TGTGCCAGCAGCGAGGGGGGGCCTACGAATGAGCAGTTCTTC.

The CDR3 coding sequence is TGTGCCAGCAGCTTAGTGCCTGTAGATACGCAGTATTTT. Translation gives CASSLVPVDTQYF. The genes are TRBV11-2 and TRBJ2-3; D gene unclear. Between the trimmed V and J ends, which lost 1 base and 5 bases, there was a span of 7 bases. Germline CDR1 and CDR2: SGHAT and FQNNGV. CDR3 length equals 13 residues. The variable domain in full, with the rest retrieved from reference TRBV11-2 and TRBJ2-3, is EAGVAQSPRYKIIEKRQSVAFWCNPISGHATLYWYQQILGQGPKLLIQFQNNGVVDDSQLPKDRFSAERLKGVDSTLKIQPAKLEDSAVYLCASSLVPVDTQYFGPGTRLTVL.

J is TRBJ2-7 and V is TRBV6-2 or TRBV6-3; a possible D gene is TRBD1 (6 bases). Trimming cost V 5 bases and J 4 bases, with 12 bases left between them. The CDR3 loop spans 13 amino acids. The germline V gene has CDR1 MNHEY and CDR2 SVGEGT. The CDR3 here is CASSDRSSYEQYF. CDR3 DNA: TGTGCCAGCAGTGACAGGAGTTCTTACGAGCAGTACTTC.

This clone was counted between two and nine times. The V and J genes are TRBV20-1 and TRBJ2-7; D perhaps matches TRBD2 (5 bases). The CDR3 sequence is 13 residues long. Germline V gene data show CDR1 as DFQATT and CDR2 as SNEGSKA (reference sequence). The ends were cut back, 3 bases at V and 5 bases at J, with 14 bases in the middle. CDR3 coding DNA: TGCAGTGCTAGTCGCCTAGCCACCGACGAGCAGTACTTC. Protein product: CSASRLATDEQYF.

This sequence joins TRBV7-2 and TRBJ1-1; 7 positions match TRBD1. Germline V gives CDR1 SGHTA, CDR2 FQGNSA. This CDR3 is built from 14 residues. With 5 bases clipped from V and 5 bases from J, the junction kept 8 bases outside the gene matches. This chain's CDR3 is CASSPQGGSTEAFF. CDR3 sequence (DNA): TGTGCCAGCAGCCCCCAGGGGGGAAGTACTGAAGCTTTCTTT.

This clone was seen a handful of times. The chain recombines TRBV5-1 with TRBJ2-5, with 8 bases that match TRBD1. Germline CDR1 SGHRS, CDR2 YFSETQ. The J segment lost 9 bases and the V segment lost 0 bases, leaving 10 bases of the junction unmatched. This CDR3 is built from 15 residues. CDR3 nucleotide sequence: TGCGCCAGCAGCTTGGACAGGGGGGTGTCTGGGTCCCAGTACTTC. It specifies CASSLDRGVSGSQYF.

CDR3 protein: CASSQVMARDNEQFF. DNA of the CDR3: TGTGCCAGCAGCCAAGTAATGGCCAGGGACAATGAGCAGTTCTTC. The rearrangement uses TRBV4-2 and TRBJ2-1; weak D call: TRBD1 (5 bases). The CDR3 has 15 amino acids. Germline CDR1 LGHNA, CDR2 YNFKEQ. Trimming removed 1 base at V and 5 bases at J, with 12 bases between.

The chain employs TRBV11-2 and TRBJ2-7, with TRBD1 identical over 8 bases. Trimming took 6 bases from V and 3 from J; bases not matched to a gene: 4. CDR1 SGHAT and CDR2 FQNNGV come from the germline V gene. The CDR3 is made up of 13 amino acids. The CDR3 loop is CASSRTGGYEQYF. The CDR3 DNA follows: TGTGCCAGCAGTCGCACAGGGGGCTACGAGCAGTACTTC.

The chain is built from TRBV7-2 and TRBJ1-6, with TRBD1 identical over 8 bases. The CDR3 has 14 amino acids. The ends lost 4 bases at V and 9 bases at J; junction bases unmatched: 5. Germline CDR1 reads SGHTA; CDR2 reads FQGNSA. Here the CDR3 DNA reads TGTGCCAGCAGCTCACAGGGGGTGAGTTCACCCCTCCACTTT. Protein: CASSSQGVSSPLHF.

V usage is TRBV10-1 and J usage is TRBJ1-4; D is unresolved. CDR3 length equals 14 residues. In germline, CDR1 is WNHNN, CDR2 SYGVQD (reference sequence). V lost 4 bases and J lost 8, with 14 bases in between. The CDR3 region is CASSADAPGEKLFF. For the CDR3, the DNA is TGCGCCAGCAGTGCGGACGCCCCTGGGGAAAAACTGTTTTTT.

The genes are TRBV7-3 and TRBJ1-1; unclear D gene. CDR1 is SGHTA, CDR2 FQGTGA, per germline. The CDR3 has 12 amino acids. Deletions cut 4 bases from V and 0 bases from J, with 3 bases between. The CDR3 here is CASSSVNTEAFF. The CDR3 region has the DNA TGTGCCAGCAGCTCCGTGAACACTGAAGCTTTCTTT.